This note documents a single T cell receptor beta chain sequence. What it binds is not known. Trimming left V 5 bases short and J 0 bases short, with 11 bases between. The CDR3 extends over 15 amino acids. Looked up from germline, CDR1 is SGHAT and CDR2 is FQNNGV. The data are from a study of cytomegalovirus exposure and HLA in healthy donors. 60 Vbeta and 13 Jbeta primers were used in PCR. TCRdb keeps only in-frame clones here, not all; method: immunoSEQ multiplex PCR. The table has just over 150,000 clones, around 82% seen once; the top ten hold 6.5% to 7.5%. Study-wide results and limits: In a later analysis, a missense DCLRE1C variant was linked to TCR beta V- and J-gene trimming. Among the sequence variants, a highly shared cluster was likely an artifact of sequencing. For most subjects, TCR beta sequences were reported to predict HLA-A and HLA-B alleles with accuracy. A list of approximately 160 TCR beta chains associated with cytomegalovirus was given.

The gene calls are TRBV11-2 and TRBJ1-5, with D possibly being TRBD1 (5 bases). This receptor was identified in a woman in her forties or fifties in good health and CMV-seropositive. Sequencing was done on a sample of PBMCs. CDR3 in amino acids: CASSQWGGSNQPQHF. CDR3 nucleotide sequence: TGTGCCAGCAGCCAATGGGGGGGTAGCAATCAGCCCCAGCATTTT.